The present T cell receptor (beta chain) was sequenced within a study of cytomegalovirus exposure and HLA in healthy donors. 13 Jbeta primers and 60 Vbeta primers were used for the PCR. Sequenced by immunoSEQ multiplex PCR; TCRdb stores in-frame clones only, minus some. The sample yields about 300,000 clones, 70% to 90% seen once. General study points: A link between a missense DCLRE1C variant and TCR beta V- and J-gene trimming emerged from a later analysis. Across all donors, roughly uniform sequencing depth was an assumption of the presence/absence analyses. In an earlier analysis, most TCR beta V segments were productive about 87% or about 30% of the time.

Comment on this clone: The antigen is not known.

V lost 6 bases to trimming and J lost 4 bases; unmatched junction nucleotides: 4. Germline V gene data show CDR1 as LNHDA and CDR2 as SQIVND (reference sequence). The CDR3 runs 13 residues. The sample was PBMCs. The origin of this receptor is a man in his forties in good health and CMV-seropositive. The gene calls are TRBV19 and TRBJ1-1, with TRBD1 matching over 8 bases. Here the CDR3 DNA reads TGTGCCAGTAGGTCGACAGGGGTCACTGAAGCTTTCTTT. This sequence encodes CASRSTGVTEAFF.